Below are 27 T cell receptor beta chains sequenced from a single sample in a study of CD39 and CD103 CD8 tumor-infiltrating T cells. The data were produced by immunoSEQ multiplex PCR, yet TCRdb's version contains in-frame clones alone and is incomplete. The sample records 1,500 to 2,000 clones, around 73% being singletons. Specimen: CD39- CD103- CD8+ T cells sorted from the tumor. Regarding subset: CD103-CD39- double-negative CD45RA- CD8 T cells. The receptors originated from a human donor with head and neck squamous cell carcinoma.

CDR3 coding DNA: TGTGCCAGCAGCTTAGAAGTCCCGGACAGGGGGACAGAGACCCAGTACTTC. This encodes CASSLEVPDRGTETQYF. This chain joins TRBV13 and TRBJ2-5; 10 nucleotides match TRBD1. J was trimmed by 4 bases and V by 1 base; bases with no gene match: 9. Per germline, CDR1 PRHDT and CDR2 FYEKMQ (reference sequence). The CDR3 is made up of 17 amino acids.

This clone was observed a handful of times. The rearrangement links TRBV6-1 to TRBJ1-5; D is unresolved. V lost 1 base to trimming and J lost 0 bases, with 7 bases between them. In germline, CDR1 is MNHNS, CDR2 SASEGT. The CDR3 sequence is 15 residues long. This chain's CDR3 is CASSEEYSSNQPQHF. In DNA, the CDR3 is TGTGCCAGCAGTGAAGAGTACAGTAGCAATCAGCCCCAGCATTTT.

With regard to this clone: The same CDR3 arises from other DNA sequences in this sample as well. The chain has TRBV29-1 and TRBJ1-1; TRBD1 matches 7 bases. Germline loops: CDR1 SQVTM, CDR2 ANQGSEA. The J segment lost 8 bases and the V segment lost 1 base, leaving 1 base of the junction unmatched. This CDR3 has 11 amino acids. Here the CDR3 reads CSVEVGGEAFF. CDR3 nucleotide sequence: TGCAGCGTTGAAGTAGGGGGCGAAGCTTTCTTT.

By share, this clone ranks as large. The chain is built from TRBV5-1 and TRBJ1-5; tentatively, D is TRBD1 (6 bases). V was pared by 2 bases and J by 6 bases, with 12 bases between. In germline, CDR1 is SGHRS, CDR2 YFSETQ. This CDR3 comprises 14 residues. This CDR3 is CASSFDPQGQPQHF. The CDR3 bases are TGCGCCAGCAGCTTTGACCCACAGGGTCAGCCCCAGCATTTT.

This chain joins TRBV7-2 and TRBJ2-3; 10 nucleotides line up with TRBD1. This CDR3 region has 19 residues. V lost 2 bases to trimming and J lost 6 bases; unmatched junction nucleotides: 17. Germline CDR1 and CDR2: SGHTA and FQGNSA. CDR3 residues: CASSLKGGAGQGLHDTQYF. The CDR3 DNA reads TGTGCCAGCAGCTTAAAGGGGGGGGCGGGACAGGGGCTTCATGATACGCAGTATTTT.

The chain combines TRBV4-3 with TRBJ2-7; perhaps D is TRBD1 or TRBD2 (5 bases each). Germline V lookup: CDR1 LGHNA, CDR2 YSLEER. V lost 0 bases to trimming and J lost 2 bases, with 11 bases between them. The CDR3 runs 15 residues. The CDR3 is CASSQEGTPAYEQYF. Written as DNA, the CDR3 is TGCGCCAGCAGCCAAGAAGGGACCCCAGCCTACGAGCAGTACTTC.

The V call is TRBV7-7, the J call TRBJ2-2, with TRBD1 identical over 12 bases. Looked up from germline, CDR1 is SSHAT and CDR2 is FNYEAQ (reference sequence). The CDR3 length is 14 residues. The chain's CDR3 is CATGTGGVTGELFF. The CDR3 DNA reads as TGTGCTACCGGGACAGGGGGCGTAACCGGGGAGCTGTTTTTT.

The V gene is TRBV4-3, the J gene TRBJ2-1; TRBD1 matches at 9 bases. J lost 5 bases, V lost 4 bases, and 15 bases had no gene match. Looked up from germline, CDR1 is LGHNA and CDR2 is YSLEER. This CDR3 spans 18 amino acids. In DNA form, the CDR3 reads TGCGCCAGCAGCCCAGGACACGGGACAGGGAGGAGCGACAATGAGCAGTTCTTC. As protein: CASSPGHGTGRSDNEQFF.

The CDR3 DNA reads as TGCAGCGTTCTCCCTCAGGGAACCTACGAGCAGTACTTC. Translated: CSVLPQGTYEQYF. The chain carries TRBV29-1 and TRBJ2-7; possible D gene TRBD1, 5 bases. Germline CDR1 reads SQVTM; CDR2 reads ANQGSEA. The CDR3 is 13 residues long. V gave up 5 bases and J gave up 2 bases, with 13 bases separating them.

Details on this clone: Because the CDR3's place on the DNA is in doubt, the DNA is left out and the CDR3 is given as listed by TCRdb. The chain employs TRBV5-5 and TRBJ1-4; the DNA was not used to check the table's D call, TRBD1. From its first to its last residue, the CDR3 has 15 amino acids. The V gene's germline CDR1 is SGHKS and CDR2 YYEKEE (reference sequence). CDR3 protein: CASSLGTGVGKNCFF.

The chain recombines TRBV29-1 with TRBJ2-7; 7 bases agree with TRBD1. V lost 4 bases to trimming and J lost 2 bases; unmatched junction nucleotides: 8. Germline values: CDR1 SQVTM, CDR2 ANQGSEA. This CDR3 contains 14 residues. DNA for the CDR3: TGCAGCGTTGTGTTAGGGGGCTTTCCCTACGAGCAGTACTTC. Amino acid sequence: CSVVLGGFPYEQYF.

The chain is built from TRBV27 and TRBJ1-5, with D maybe TRBD1 (6 bases). Germline assignment: CDR1 MNHEY and CDR2 SMNVEV (reference sequence). Trimming cost V 4 bases and J 3 bases, with 16 bases left between them. CDR3 length: 16 amino acids. CDR3 nucleotide sequence: TGTGCCAGCAGTTCGCGTCGTCGGGGGCACAATCAGCCCCAGCATTTT. Its protein product is CASSSRRRGHNQPQHF.

V gene TRBV6-5 combines with J gene TRBJ2-1, with 11 bases lining up with TRBD1. Germline V gene data show CDR1 as MNHEY and CDR2 as SVGAGI. The CDR3 length is 12 residues. Trimming removed 0 bases from V and 14 bases from J; junction bases left unmatched: 0. The CDR3 protein is CASSYSGQGEFF. DNA of the CDR3: TGTGCCAGCAGTTACTCGGGACAGGGGGAGTTCTTC.

The V gene is TRBV6-5, the J gene TRBJ2-2; D unresolved. Germline V gives CDR1 MNHEY, CDR2 SVGAGI. The CDR3 contains 13 residues. With 6 bases removed from V and 3 bases from J, the gap between germline ends came to 8 bases. CDR3 sequence reads: CASSRLYTGELFF. CDR3 nucleotides: TGTGCCAGCAGCCGCCTTTACACCGGGGAGCTGTTTTTT.

The chain couples TRBV5-5 to TRBJ1-5; D is undetermined. Germline V CDR1 and CDR2: SGHKS, YYEKEE (reference sequence). The CDR3 contains 19 residues. Trimming stripped 2 bases from V and 0 bases from J, with 21 bases between. The CDR3 DNA reads TGTGCCAGCAGCTTCGATGGACGGGTGCGCAAACTTAGCAATCAGCCCCAGCATTTT. Translated: CASSFDGRVRKLSNQPQHF.

This chain joins TRBV28 and TRBJ1-1; tentatively, D is TRBD1 (5 bases). The V end lost 5 bases, the J end lost 1 base, and 11 bases lay between the germline ends. The CDR3 has 14 residues. Germline assignment: CDR1 MDHEN and CDR2 SYDVKM. Here the CDR3 DNA reads TGTGCCAGCAGTCCTCGGACACCGAACACTGAAGCTTTCTTT. It yields the protein CASSPRTPNTEAFF.

Only a few counts were recorded for this clone. The V and J genes are TRBV27 and TRBJ2-7, with TRBD2 identical over 7 bases. Per germline, CDR1 MNHEY and CDR2 SMNVEV (reference sequence). V was pared by 11 bases and J by 5 bases, with 18 bases of the junction left unmatched. The CDR3 has 15 residues. The DNA for the CDR3 is TGTGCCGCGAGTTTAAGAGCGGGGCGTGTGGACGAGCAGTACTTC. This encodes CAASLRAGRVDEQYF.

The chain recombines TRBV6-5 with TRBJ2-7; TRBD1 aligns across 7 bases. The CDR3 is 12 residues long. The V gene's germline CDR1 is MNHEY and CDR2 SVGAGI. V gave up 8 bases and J gave up 2 bases; unmatched junction bases: 3. The CDR3 DNA is TGTGCCAGCGGGACAGATCCCTACGAGCAGTACTTC. Protein sequence: CASGTDPYEQYF.

The chain couples TRBV25-1 to TRBJ2-7; a possible D gene is TRBD1 (6 bases). CDR3 length: 14 residues. Trimming cost V 0 bases and J 4 bases, with 10 bases left between them. Germline V gives CDR1 MGHDK, CDR2 SYGVNS. The CDR3 sequence: CASSEYGTNYEQYF. The CDR3 DNA follows: TGTGCCAGCAGTGAATATGGGACAAATTACGAGCAGTACTTC.

This chain uses TRBV5-4 with TRBJ2-7, with 8 bases fitting TRBD2. Germline-derived CDR1 and CDR2 are SGHNT and YYREEE (reference sequence). The length of the CDR3 is 14 residues. V was clipped by 2 bases and J by 2 bases; unmatched bases: 3. CDR3 in DNA: TGTGCCAGCAGCTTCGGGGGGGCGGCCTACGAGCAGTACTTC. This gives the protein CASSFGGAAYEQYF.

This clone was recorded once. The rearrangement uses TRBV5-6 and TRBJ2-7; D might be TRBD2 (7 bases). Trimming removed 4 bases at V and 3 bases at J, with 20 bases between. The CDR3 contains 16 residues. Germline CDR1 and CDR2: SGHDT and YYEEEE. CDR3 sequence reads: CASSVGGAGVIYEQYF. CDR3 coding DNA: TGTGCCAGCAGCGTGGGAGGGGCAGGGGTTATCTACGAGCAGTACTTC.

Note on this clone: Relative to the germline gene, one junction end is altered; a read error may explain this. The genes are TRBV7-2 and TRBJ2-1; 11 bases fit TRBD2. The CDR3 consists of 18 residues. Germline lookup yields CDR1 SGHTA and CDR2 FQGNSA. The CDR3 DNA reads TGTGCCAGCAGCTTAGCGCCTTTTAGCGGGGGGGCCTATAATGAGCAGTTCTTC. This translates into CASSLAPFSGGAYNEQFF.

The chain uses TRBV4-3 and TRBJ2-1; 9 bases are a match to TRBD2. The CDR3 is made up of 16 amino acids. V lost 1 base and J lost 9; bases outside the gene matches: 10. CDR1 LGHNA and CDR2 YSLEER come from the germline V gene. The chain's CDR3 is CASSQVPGTSYLEQFF. The CDR3 coding sequence is TGCGCCAGCAGCCAAGTACCCGGGACTAGCTACCTTGAGCAGTTCTTC.

This clone occurred once. The chain recombines TRBV14 with TRBJ2-1, with TRBD2 matching over 15 bases. Germline CDR1 reads SGHDN; CDR2 reads FVKESK. Trimming at V came to 2 bases and at J to 7 bases, leaving 9 bases not matched to a gene. This CDR3 is 18 amino acids long. CDR3 amino acids: CASSQSWTSGRALNEQFF. The CDR3, as DNA: TGTGCCAGCAGCCAATCATGGACTAGCGGGAGGGCCCTAAATGAGCAGTTCTTC.

This rearrangement joins TRBV27 to TRBJ2-7, with D perhaps TRBD2 (6 bases). Germline-derived CDR1 and CDR2 are MNHEY and SMNVEV (reference sequence). Trimming left V 6 bases short and J 2 bases short, with 11 bases between. This CDR3 comprises 13 residues. The CDR3 nucleotides are TGTGCCAGCAGAACATCTAGCGCCTACGAGCAGTACTTC. Translated: CASRTSSAYEQYF.

V is TRBV28 and J is TRBJ1-3; D unclear. CDR3 length: 14 amino acids. Deletions cut 10 bases from V and 4 bases from J, with 17 bases between. In germline, CDR1 is MDHEN, CDR2 SYDVKM. The CDR3 DNA is TGTGCCACCACTACAACCTCGTTCGGAAACACCATATATTTT. As protein: CATTTTSFGNTIYF.

The chain is built from TRBV4-3 and TRBJ2-3; 8 nucleotides match TRBD1. The V segment lost 4 bases and the J segment 3 bases; nucleotides outside the gene matches: 6. CDR1 is LGHNA, CDR2 YSLEER, per germline. This CDR3 is 15 amino acids long. The CDR3 DNA follows: TGCGCCAGCAGCCCAGGACAGGGTGCTACAGATACGCAGTATTTT. It yields the protein CASSPGQGATDTQYF.